One T cell receptor (beta chain) is described in this entry. This specimen comes from a study of blood T cell repertoires in COVID-19. Whole-study context: The samples span acute and convalescent COVID-19 from the United States, Italy and Spain.

Trimming left V 5 bases short and J 6 bases short, with 10 bases between. Germline V CDR1 and CDR2: SGHDT, YYEEEE. The CDR3 consists of 12 residues. Original data processing: Amplification from reference gene primers served as the basis for estimated nucleated cell counts. Libraries were prepared by immunoSEQ multiplex PCR; TCRdb keeps only in-frame clonotypes and omits some of them. V, J and clone size are taken as reported in that table, and D and trimming were inferred from the DNA itself. The repertoire consists of around 440,000 clones, with approximately 90% occurring once and the leading ten covering about 12%.

This receptor was identified in a woman aged 50 to 60 with COVID-19, enrolled during active disease. This sequence joins TRBV5-6 and TRBJ2-3, with unresolved D. The sample taken for sequencing was peripheral blood. CDR3 nucleotide sequence: TGTGCCAGCAGTCCCCGGGTTGATACGCAGTATTTT. This sequence encodes CASSPRVDTQYF.